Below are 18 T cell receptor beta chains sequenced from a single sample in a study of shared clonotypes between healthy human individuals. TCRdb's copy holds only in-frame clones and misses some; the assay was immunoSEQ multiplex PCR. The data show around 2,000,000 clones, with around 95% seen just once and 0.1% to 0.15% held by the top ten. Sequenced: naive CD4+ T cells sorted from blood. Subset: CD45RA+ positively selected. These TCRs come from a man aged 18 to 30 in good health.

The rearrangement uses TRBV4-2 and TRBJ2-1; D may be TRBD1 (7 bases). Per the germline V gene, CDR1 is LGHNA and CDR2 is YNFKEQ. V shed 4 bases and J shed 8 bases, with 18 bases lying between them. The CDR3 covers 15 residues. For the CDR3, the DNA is TGTGCCAGCAGCCTCCAGGGGGAGGAATGGGATGAGCAGTTCTTC. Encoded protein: CASSLQGEEWDEQFF.

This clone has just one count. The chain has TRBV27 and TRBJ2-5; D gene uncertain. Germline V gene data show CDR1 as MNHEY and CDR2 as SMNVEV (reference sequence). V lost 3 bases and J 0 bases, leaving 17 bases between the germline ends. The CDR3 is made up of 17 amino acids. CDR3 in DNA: TGTGCCAGCAGTTTTCAAGGACCCTTGCTGTACCAAGAGACCCAGTACTTC. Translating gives CASSFQGPLLYQETQYF.

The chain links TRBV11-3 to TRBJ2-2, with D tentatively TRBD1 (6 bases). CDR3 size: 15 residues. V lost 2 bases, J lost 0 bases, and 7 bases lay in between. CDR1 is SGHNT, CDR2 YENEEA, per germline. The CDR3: CASSLRTANTGELFF. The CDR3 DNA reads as TGTGCCAGCAGCTTAAGGACAGCGAACACCGGGGAGCTGTTTTTT.

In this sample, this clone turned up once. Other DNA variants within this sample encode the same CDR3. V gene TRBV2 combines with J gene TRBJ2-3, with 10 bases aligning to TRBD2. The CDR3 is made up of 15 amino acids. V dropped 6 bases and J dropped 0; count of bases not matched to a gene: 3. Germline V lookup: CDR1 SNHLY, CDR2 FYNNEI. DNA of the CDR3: TGTGCCAGCAGAGCTAGCGGGGGTAGCACAGATACGCAGTATTTT. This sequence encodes CASRASGGSTDTQYF. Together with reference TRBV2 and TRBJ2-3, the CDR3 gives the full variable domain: EPEVTQTPSHQVTQMGQEVILRCVPISNHLYFYWYRQILGQKVEFLVSFYNNEISEKSEIFDDQFSVERPDGSNFTLKIRSTKLEDSAMYFCASRASGGSTDTQYFGPGTRLTVL.

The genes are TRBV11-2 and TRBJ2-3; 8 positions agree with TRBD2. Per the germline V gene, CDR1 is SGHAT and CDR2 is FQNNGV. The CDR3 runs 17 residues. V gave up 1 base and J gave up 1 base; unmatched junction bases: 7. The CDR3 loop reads CASSLVLAGGGTDTQYF. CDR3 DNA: TGTGCCAGCAGCTTAGTATTGGCGGGAGGCGGCACAGATACGCAGTATTTT.

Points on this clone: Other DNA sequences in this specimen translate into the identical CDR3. DNA for the CDR3: TGTGCCTGGAGTGTGACGTATAGCAATCAGCCCCAGCATTTT. It codes for CAWSVTYSNQPQHF. The V gene is TRBV30, the J gene TRBJ1-5; no definite D call. Trimming stripped 0 bases from V and 0 bases from J, with 6 bases between. Germline V gene data show CDR1 as GTSNPN and CDR2 as SVGIG (reference sequence). The CDR3 is 14 residues long.

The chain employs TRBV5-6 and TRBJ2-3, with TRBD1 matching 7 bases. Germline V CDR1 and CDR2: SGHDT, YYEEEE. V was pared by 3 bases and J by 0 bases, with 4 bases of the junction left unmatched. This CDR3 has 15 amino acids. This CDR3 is CASSWRTGSTDTQYF. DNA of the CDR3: TGTGCCAGCAGCTGGAGGACAGGAAGCACAGATACGCAGTATTTT. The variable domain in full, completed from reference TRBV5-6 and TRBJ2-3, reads DAGVTQSPTHLIKTRGQQVTLRCSPKSGHDTVSWYQQALGQGPQFIFQYYEEEERQRGNFPDRFSGHQFPNYSSELNVNALLLGDSALYLCASSWRTGSTDTQYFGPGTRLTVL.

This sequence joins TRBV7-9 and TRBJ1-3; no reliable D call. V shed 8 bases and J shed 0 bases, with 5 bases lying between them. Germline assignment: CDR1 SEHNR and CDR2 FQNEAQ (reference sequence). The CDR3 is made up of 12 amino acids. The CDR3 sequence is CASGDSGNTIYF. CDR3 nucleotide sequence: TGTGCCAGCGGGGACTCTGGAAACACCATATATTTT.

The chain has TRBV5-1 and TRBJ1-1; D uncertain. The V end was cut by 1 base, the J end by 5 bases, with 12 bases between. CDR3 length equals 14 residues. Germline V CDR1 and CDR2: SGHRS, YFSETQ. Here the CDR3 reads CASSLPPPGTEAFF. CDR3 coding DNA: TGCGCCAGCAGCTTGCCCCCACCGGGGACTGAAGCTTTCTTT.

The DNA for the CDR3 is TGTGCCAGCAGCTGGGGGAGGGTAGCCTACGAGCAGTACTTC. The encoded protein is CASSWGRVAYEQYF. J is TRBJ2-7 and V is TRBV11-3; 7 positions match TRBD2. CDR1 is SGHNT, CDR2 YENEEA, per germline. This CDR3 spans 14 amino acids. Unmatched junction bases numbered 5, after V lost 4 bases and J lost 2 bases.

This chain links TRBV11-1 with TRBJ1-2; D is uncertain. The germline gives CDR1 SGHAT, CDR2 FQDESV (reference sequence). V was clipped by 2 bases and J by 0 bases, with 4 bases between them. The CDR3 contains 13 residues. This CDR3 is CASSLFANYGYTF. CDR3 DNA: TGTGCCAGCAGCTTATTTGCTAACTATGGCTACACCTTC.

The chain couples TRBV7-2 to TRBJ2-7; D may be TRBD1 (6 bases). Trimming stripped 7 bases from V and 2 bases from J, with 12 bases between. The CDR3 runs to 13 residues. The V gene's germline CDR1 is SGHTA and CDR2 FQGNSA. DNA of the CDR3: TGTGCCAGCAATGCAGGGGTTGCCTACGAGCAGTACTTC. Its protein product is CASNAGVAYEQYF.

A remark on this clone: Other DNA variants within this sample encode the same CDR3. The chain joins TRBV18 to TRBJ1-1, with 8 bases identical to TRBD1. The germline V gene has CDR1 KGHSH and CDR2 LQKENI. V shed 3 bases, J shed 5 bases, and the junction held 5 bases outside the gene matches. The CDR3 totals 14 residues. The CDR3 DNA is TGTGCCAGCTCACCGGGAACAGGGGGGACTGAAGCTTTCTTT. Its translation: CASSPGTGGTEAFF.

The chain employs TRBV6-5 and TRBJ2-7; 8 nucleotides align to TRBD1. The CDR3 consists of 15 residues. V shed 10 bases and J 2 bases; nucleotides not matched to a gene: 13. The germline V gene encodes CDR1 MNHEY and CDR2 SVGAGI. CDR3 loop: CATSPDRVYAYEQYF. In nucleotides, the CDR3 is TGTGCCACCTCGCCGGACAGGGTATATGCCTACGAGCAGTACTTC.

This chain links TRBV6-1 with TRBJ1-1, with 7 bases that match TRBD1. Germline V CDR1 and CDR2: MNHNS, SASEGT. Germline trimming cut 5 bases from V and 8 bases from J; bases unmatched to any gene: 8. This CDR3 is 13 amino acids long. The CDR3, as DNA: TGTGCCAGCAGTCTACAGGGGAGAACCGAAGCTTTCTTT. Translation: CASSLQGRTEAFF.

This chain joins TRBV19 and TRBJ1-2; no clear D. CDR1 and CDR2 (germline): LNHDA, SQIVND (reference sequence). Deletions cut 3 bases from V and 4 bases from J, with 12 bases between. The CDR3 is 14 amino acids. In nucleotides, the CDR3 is TGTGCCAGTAGTATTAGTAAGAGGTTCTATGGCTACACCTTC. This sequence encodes CASSISKRFYGYTF.

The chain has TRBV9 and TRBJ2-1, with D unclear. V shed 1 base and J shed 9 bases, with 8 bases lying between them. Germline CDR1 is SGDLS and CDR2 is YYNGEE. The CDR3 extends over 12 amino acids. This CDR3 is CASSVSGLEQFF. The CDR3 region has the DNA TGTGCCAGCAGCGTATCTGGCCTTGAGCAGTTCTTC.

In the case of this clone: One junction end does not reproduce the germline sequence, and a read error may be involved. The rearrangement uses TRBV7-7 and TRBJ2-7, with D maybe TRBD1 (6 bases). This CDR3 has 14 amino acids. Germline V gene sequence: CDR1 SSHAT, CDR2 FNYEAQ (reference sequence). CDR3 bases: TGTGCTAGCAGCCCCCGTGTAGGGGGAGCCGAGCAGTACTTC. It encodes CASSPRVGGAEQYF.